This T cell receptor beta chain was observed in a study of T cells in Graves' hyperthyroidism and ophthalmopathy. The sample holds many counts of this clonotype. RNA transcripts yielded amplified TCR beta CDR3 regions. HTBI primers drove first-round RT-PCR of the TCR CDR3. TCRdb re-analysed the multiplex PCR reads in MiXCR, keeping a single row per CDR3 protein. The sample consists of about 380,000 distinct CDR3 sequences, roughly 12% of them appearing once. With 6 bases removed from V and 0 bases from J, the gap between germline ends came to 14 bases. CDR1 is SGHTA and CDR2 is FQGTGA in the germline V gene. The CDR3 consists of 15 residues.

This chain connects TRBV7-3 to TRBJ1-1; D might be TRBD1 (6 bases). The TCR originated in a man younger than 40 with Graves' hyperthyroidism that later progressed to Graves' ophthalmopathy. The specimen sequenced was blood. The CDR3 nucleotides read TGTGCCAGCAGGCAATCGGACAGACTGAACACTGAAGCTTTCTTT. It yields the protein CASRQSDRLNTEAFF. Full variable domain (remainder filled in from reference TRBV7-3 and TRBJ1-1): GAGVSQTPSNKVTEKGKYVELRCDPISGHTALYWYRQSLGQGPEFLIYFQGTGAADDSGLPNDRFFAVRPEGSVSTLKIQRTERGDSAVYLCASRQSDRLNTEAFFGQGTRLTVV.